This entry lists 32 T cell receptor beta chains sequenced from one sample in a study of OX40 agonist ivuxolimab in advanced cancers. Sequencing was performed with immunoSEQ multiplex PCR; in TCRdb, only in-frame clones are kept and a portion is missing. The table records more than 100,000 clones, over 75% of them present only once. Sequencing was performed on CD4+ or CD8+ T cells sorted from blood, taken in a trial of the OX40 agonist ivuxolimab. All receptors derive from an adult with an advanced solid tumor such as melanoma, head and neck, liver or kidney cancer.

This clone showed up just once. The chain employs TRBV7-2 and TRBJ1-5; TRBD1 matches at 8 bases. CDR3 length equals 15 residues. Germline V lookup: CDR1 SGHTA, CDR2 FQGNSA. The V segment lost 1 base and the J segment 6 bases; nucleotides outside the gene matches: 5. The CDR3 sequence is CASSLGAGGLQPQHF. In DNA form, the CDR3 reads TGTGCCAGCAGCTTAGGAGCAGGGGGCCTTCAGCCCCAGCATTTT.

The chain is built from TRBV30 and TRBJ2-7; D gene unclear. The CDR3 is made up of 13 amino acids. The germline CDR1 and CDR2 sequences are GTSNPN and SVGIG (reference sequence). Trimming removed 0 bases from V and 3 bases from J, with 9 bases in between. The CDR3 nucleotides are TGTGCCTGGAGTGTACAGTCGGGCTACGAGCAGTACTTC. Residues: CAWSVQSGYEQYF.

This clone was detected only once. The chain uses TRBV2 and TRBJ1-1; no firm D call. This CDR3 has 13 amino acids. V lost 5 bases to trimming and J lost 11 bases, with 18 bases between them. CDR1 and CDR2 from the germline V gene are SNHLY and FYNNEI. CDR3 nucleotides: TGTGCCAGCAGTTTCGTCCCCATGATAGAGGCTTTCTTT. This codes for CASSFVPMIEAFF.

J is TRBJ2-5 and V is TRBV6-1, with 8 positions matching TRBD2. Germline loops: CDR1 MNHNS, CDR2 SASEGT. The CDR3 consists of 15 residues. V shed 6 bases and J 1 base; nucleotides not matched to a gene: 7. CDR3 sequence: CASSPQRGIQETQYF. CDR3 nucleotide sequence: TGTGCCAGCAGCCCTCAGCGGGGGATCCAAGAGACCCAGTACTTC.

The rearrangement uses TRBV27 and TRBJ1-1; possible D gene TRBD1, 6 bases. CDR3 length: 12 residues. CDR1 is MNHEY and CDR2 is SMNVEV in the germline V gene (reference sequence). V gave up 10 bases and J gave up 4 bases, with 13 bases separating them. CDR3 sequence (DNA): TGTGCCACCAAGAGGGGGATCACTGAAGCTTTCTTT. It yields the protein CATKRGITEAFF.

CDR3 sequence: CASSGRGGHTEAFF. The CDR3 nucleotides are TGTGCCAGCAGTGGACGGGGCGGGCACACTGAAGCTTTCTTT. The rearrangement uses TRBV27 and TRBJ1-1, with D tentatively TRBD1 (5 bases). The V and J ends lost 5 bases and 3 bases respectively, with 13 bases between them. Looked up from germline, CDR1 is MNHEY and CDR2 is SMNVEV (reference sequence). The CDR3 runs 14 residues.

This rearrangement joins TRBV28 to TRBJ1-5, with D hard to call. CDR1 MDHEN and CDR2 SYDVKM come from the germline V gene. The CDR3 is 15 amino acids. Between the trimmed V and J ends, which lost 2 bases and 3 bases, there was a span of 11 bases. CDR3 in amino acids: CASSLNIPLNQPQHF. CDR3 DNA: TGTGCCAGCAGTTTAAATATCCCTCTCAATCAGCCCCAGCATTTT.

The chain joins TRBV30 to TRBJ2-4; 9 bases map to TRBD1. The CDR3 runs 14 residues. Per the germline V gene, CDR1 is GTSNPN and CDR2 is SVGIG (reference sequence). The V and J ends lost 2 bases and 6 bases, in that order; junction bases with no gene match: 5. CDR3 residues: CAWSPTGGGNIQYF. The CDR3, as DNA: TGTGCCTGGAGTCCTACAGGGGGCGGAAACATTCAGTACTTC.

The chain combines TRBV5-1 with TRBJ1-3; no firm D call. Trimming stripped 3 bases from V and 6 bases from J, with 10 bases between. Germline V gene sequence: CDR1 SGHRS, CDR2 YFSETQ. This CDR3 has 13 amino acids. The CDR3 coding sequence is TGCGCCAGCAGCTCCGAACCGGAAAACACCATATATTTT. As protein: CASSSEPENTIYF. Using reference TRBV5-1 and TRBJ1-3 for the parts outside the CDR3, the full variable domain is KAGVTQTPRYLIKTRGQQVTLSCSPISGHRSVSWYQQTPGQGLQFLFEYFSETQRNKGNFPGRFSGRQFSNSRSEMNVSTLELGDSALYLCASSSEPENTIYFGEGSWLTVV.

This chain uses TRBV18 with TRBJ2-7, with D perhaps matching TRBD1 (5 bases). This CDR3 is built from 15 residues. Trimming took 3 bases from V and 1 from J, leaving 13 bases between them. Germline V gives CDR1 KGHSH, CDR2 LQKENI. CDR3 DNA: TGTGCCAGCTCACCGGTCCCGGACATTTCCTACGAGCAGTACTTC. Its translation: CASSPVPDISYEQYF. Full variable domain (outside the CDR3, taken from reference TRBV18 and TRBJ2-7): NAGVMQNPRHLVRRRGQEARLRCSPMKGHSHVYWYRQLPEEGLKFMVYLQKENIIDESGMPKERFSAEFPKEGPSILRIQQVVRGDSAAYFCASSPVPDISYEQYFGPGTRLTVT.

The chain recombines TRBV5-1 with TRBJ2-3; perhaps D is TRBD1 or TRBD2 (6 bases each). Germline assignment: CDR1 SGHRS and CDR2 YFSETQ. This CDR3 contains 16 residues. The V and J ends lost 3 bases and 5 bases respectively, with 19 bases between them. DNA for the CDR3: TGCGCCAGCAGCTCAGGGGTCGGGGGAGCAGGAGATACGCAGTATTTT. This gives the protein CASSSGVGGAGDTQYF.

This sequence joins TRBV18 and TRBJ2-7; D is possibly TRBD2 (6 bases). There are 15 residues in the CDR3. Germline V gene lookup returns CDR1 KGHSH and CDR2 LQKENI. V lost 0 bases to trimming and J lost 5 bases, with 14 bases between them. The CDR3 sequence: CASSPPPAGRNEQYF. CDR3 in DNA: TGTGCCAGCTCACCACCCCCGGCAGGGAGGAACGAGCAGTACTTC.

This clone turned up a few times. The chain has TRBV10-3 and TRBJ1-2; TRBD1 matches 10 bases. CDR3 length: 15 residues. Germline CDR1 ENHRY, CDR2 SYGVKD. The J segment lost 2 bases and the V segment lost 2 bases, leaving 2 bases of the junction unmatched. CDR3 DNA: TGTGCCATCAGTGAGGTGGACAGGGGGAACTATGGCTACACCTTC. Protein product: CAISEVDRGNYGYTF.

The V and J genes are TRBV6-5 and TRBJ2-3, with no clear D. Germline V CDR1 and CDR2: MNHEY, SVGAGI. V lost 0 bases to trimming and J lost 2 bases, with 9 bases between them. This CDR3 has 15 amino acids. The CDR3 nucleotides are TGTGCCAGCAGTTACTCAGGCGGAATCACAGATACGCAGTATTTT. This gives the protein CASSYSGGITDTQYF.

This chain's CDR3 is CASSSSDRGRGEKLFF. The CDR3 DNA sequence: TGCGCCAGCAGCTCCTCTGACAGGGGGCGCGGTGAAAAACTGTTTTTT. The rearrangement joins TRBV5-1 to TRBJ1-4; TRBD1 matches at 10 bases. There are 16 residues in the CDR3. V trimming: 3 bases; J trimming: 7 bases; junction bases outside the gene matches: 9. Germline V gene data show CDR1 as SGHRS and CDR2 as YFSETQ.

V is TRBV15 and J is TRBJ1-4; D gene unclear. This CDR3 is built from 14 residues. V was cut by 8 bases and J by 8 bases, with 18 bases left in between. Germline lookup yields CDR1 LNHNV and CDR2 YYDKDF (reference sequence). The CDR3 DNA sequence: TGTGCCACCTCTGAACGGCGGACGGGGGAAAAACTGTTTTTT. Its translation: CATSERRTGEKLFF.

This clone was recorded many times. The chain has TRBV30 and TRBJ1-5; D is unresolved. The V end lost 8 bases, the J end lost 0 bases, and 14 bases lay between the germline ends. Per the germline V gene, CDR1 is GTSNPN and CDR2 is SVGIG (reference sequence). The CDR3 loop spans 14 amino acids. CDR3 DNA: TGTGCCGCCAACGAGGGCGATAGCAATCAGCCCCAGCATTTT. Amino acids: CAANEGDSNQPQHF.

This chain joins TRBV6-6 and TRBJ2-7; TRBD2 might be the D (6 bases). Trimming removed 6 bases at V and 6 bases at J, with 18 bases between. Germline lookup yields CDR1 MNHNY and CDR2 SVGAGI (reference sequence). The CDR3 has 14 amino acids. The CDR3 nucleotides read TGTGCCAGCAGCCCCCCCGGGATGCGGGGCGAGCAGTACTTC. Residues: CASSPPGMRGEQYF.

The CDR3 nucleotides are TGTGCCAGCAGCTTCAGGGCAGGCCTAGCCAAAAACATTCAGTACTTC. This sequence encodes CASSFRAGLAKNIQYF. The chain is built from TRBV5-8 and TRBJ2-4, with a tentative D call TRBD1 (5 bases). The V gene's germline CDR1 is SGHTS and CDR2 YDEGEE. With 2 bases removed from V and 0 bases from J, the gap between germline ends came to 12 bases. CDR3 length: 16 amino acids.

The chain combines TRBV7-2 with TRBJ2-1, with 10 bases matching TRBD2. The CDR3 sequence is 18 residues long. The V gene's germline CDR1 is SGHTA and CDR2 FQGNSA. Trimming took 2 bases from V and 1 from J; bases not matched to a gene: 8. The CDR3 sequence is CASSLQAGGQSSYNEQFF. For the CDR3, the DNA is TGTGCCAGCAGCTTACAAGCGGGGGGGCAGTCATCCTACAATGAGCAGTTCTTC.

This clone was seen just once. The V call is TRBV7-2, the J call TRBJ1-1; unclear D gene. The length of the CDR3 is 13 residues. In germline, CDR1 is SGHTA, CDR2 FQGNSA. Trimming left V 2 bases short and J 1 base short, with 5 bases between. CDR3 amino acids: CASSLSQNTEAFF. CDR3 nucleotides: TGTGCCAGCAGCTTATCCCAGAACACTGAAGCTTTCTTT.

This chain uses TRBV2 with TRBJ1-3, with D hard to call. Germline CDR1 and CDR2: SNHLY and FYNNEI. The CDR3 runs 13 residues. Trimming removed 7 bases from V and 0 bases from J, with 7 bases in between. CDR3 in amino acids: CASTQFSGNTIYF. Written as DNA, the CDR3 is TGTGCCAGCACACAATTCTCTGGAAACACCATATATTTT.

CDR3 amino acids: CASSEALETQYF. DNA of the CDR3: TGTGCCAGCAGTGAAGCCCTGGAGACCCAGTACTTC. J is TRBJ2-5 and V is TRBV2; no clear D. CDR3 size: 12 residues. Germline V lookup: CDR1 SNHLY, CDR2 FYNNEI. V gave up 0 bases and J gave up 5 bases, with 4 bases separating them.

This clone was recorded once. This sample also contains other DNA sequences that code for the same CDR3. The chain is built from TRBV6-6 and TRBJ1-1, with no clear D. Germline lookup yields CDR1 MNHNY and CDR2 SVGAGI (reference sequence). CDR3 size: 13 residues. V lost 0 bases and J 1 base, leaving 3 bases between the germline ends. CDR3: CASSYSQNTEAFF. The DNA of the CDR3 is TGTGCCAGCAGTTACTCCCAGAACACTGAAGCTTTCTTT.

This clone was observed once. This sequence joins TRBV7-9 and TRBJ2-5; 10 bases align to TRBD1. The CDR3 loop spans 15 amino acids. The germline V gene encodes CDR1 SEHNR and CDR2 FQNEAQ (reference sequence). V lost 1 base, J lost 1 base, and 0 bases stayed unmatched. CDR3 amino acids: CASSLGTGGQETQYF. In DNA form, the CDR3 reads TGTGCCAGCAGCTTAGGGACAGGGGGCCAAGAGACCCAGTACTTC.

The chain couples TRBV4-3 to TRBJ1-6, with 7 bases fitting TRBD1. With 0 bases clipped from V and 7 bases from J, the junction kept 3 bases outside the gene matches. The CDR3 sequence is 15 residues long. From germline, CDR1 is LGHNA and CDR2 YSLEER. The CDR3 nucleotides are TGCGCCAGCAGCCAAGAGGACAGGATAAATTCACCCCTCCACTTT. It is translated as CASSQEDRINSPLHF.

The chain employs TRBV30 and TRBJ1-2, with 10 bases fitting TRBD1. Germline V gene sequence: CDR1 GTSNPN, CDR2 SVGIG (reference sequence). The CDR3 contains 13 residues. The junction had 4 bases not matched to a gene; V was cut back by 3 bases and J by 6 bases. CDR3 nucleotides: TGTGCCTGGAGGGCCGGGACAGGGGATGGCTACACCTTC. Amino acid sequence: CAWRAGTGDGYTF. The complete variable domain, with remaining parts taken from reference TRBV30 and TRBJ1-2, reads SQTIHQWPATLVQPVGSPLSLECTVEGTSNPNLYWYRQAAGRGLQLLFYSVGIGQISSEVPQNLSASRPQDRQFILSSKKLLLSDSGFYLCAWRAGTGDGYTFGSGTRLTVV.

V and J are TRBV5-4 and TRBJ1-4; TRBD1 matches at 7 bases. V was clipped by 2 bases and J by 8 bases; unmatched bases: 6. Germline V gene sequence: CDR1 SGHNT, CDR2 YYREEE (reference sequence). The CDR3 covers 14 residues. The CDR3 nucleotides read TGTGCCAGCAGCTTAACAGGGGATAGCGAAAAACTGTTTTTT. Its translation: CASSLTGDSEKLFF.

The CDR3 DNA reads as TGTGCCAGCAGCTTGGCCGGGATCCTCAATCAGCCCCAGCATTTT. Translated, it gives CASSLAGILNQPQHF. The chain couples TRBV5-6 to TRBJ1-5; D gene uncertain. Germline CDR1 is SGHDT and CDR2 is YYEEEE. This CDR3 is 15 amino acids long. V dropped 0 bases and J dropped 3 bases, with 10 bases sitting between them.

V is TRBV30 and J is TRBJ1-2, with 9 bases fitting TRBD1. CDR1 is GTSNPN and CDR2 is SVGIG in the germline V gene (reference sequence). The CDR3 contains 13 residues. V dropped 5 bases and J dropped 7; count of bases not matched to a gene: 8. CDR3 nucleotide sequence: TGTGCCTGGGAAACAGGGGGCGAGTTTGGCTACACCTTC. Protein sequence: CAWETGGEFGYTF.

The genes are TRBV7-2 and TRBJ2-5; D is uncertain. Trimming took off 3 bases at V and 4 bases at J, with 6 bases between the two ends. CDR3 length equals 12 residues. In germline, CDR1 is SGHTA, CDR2 FQGNSA. The chain's CDR3 is CASSFSPETQYF. CDR3 DNA: TGTGCCAGCAGCTTCTCCCCAGAGACCCAGTACTTC.

This CDR3 reads CASRPGDTEAFF. The CDR3 region has the DNA TGTGCCAGCAGGCCGGGGGACACTGAAGCTTTCTTT. The chain joins TRBV28 to TRBJ1-1; a possible D gene is TRBD1 (5 bases). CDR3 length equals 12 residues. Looked up from germline, CDR1 is MDHEN and CDR2 is SYDVKM. V shed 6 bases and J shed 3 bases, with 8 bases lying between them.